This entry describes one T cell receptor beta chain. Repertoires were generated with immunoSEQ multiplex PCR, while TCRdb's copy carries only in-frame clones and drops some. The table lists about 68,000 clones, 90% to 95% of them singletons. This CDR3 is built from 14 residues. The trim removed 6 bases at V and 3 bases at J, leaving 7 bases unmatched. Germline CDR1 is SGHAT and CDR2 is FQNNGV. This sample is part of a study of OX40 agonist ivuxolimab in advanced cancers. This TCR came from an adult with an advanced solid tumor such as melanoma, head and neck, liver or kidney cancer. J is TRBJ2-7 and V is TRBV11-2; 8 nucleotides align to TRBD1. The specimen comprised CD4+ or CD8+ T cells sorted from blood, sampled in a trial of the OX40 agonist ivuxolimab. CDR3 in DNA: TGTGCCAGCAGACCTACTGACAGGGGCTACGAGCAGTACTTC. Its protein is CASRPTDRGYEQYF.